This T cell receptor beta chain is drawn from a study of monozygotic twins with inflammatory bowel disease (dated by TCRdb to between 2019 and 2020). In terms of the full investigation: The complete study included approximately 30 monozygotic twin pairs: 19 IBD-discordant Danish pairs and nine German pairs, of which four were IBD-concordant and five were IBD-discordant. Each individual had, on average, about 151 000 unique TCRalpha sequences and 181 000 unique TCRbeta sequences available for analysis. Within discordant pairs, disease-associated traits were sought mainly by comparing IBD patients with their genetically identical healthy co-twins.

Library preparation employed 5' RACE. The input for every TCR library was approximately 3,500 ng of total RNA. For each sample, cDNA was synthesized in eight separate reactions using SMARTScribe reverse transcriptase. Unique molecular identifiers containing a 6-nucleotide sample barcode were introduced through template switching during cDNA synthesis. Amplification of TCRalpha and TCRbeta cDNA involved two nested PCRs of 16 and 9 cycles, and each PCR was followed by bead purification. Before amplification, the cDNA was both treated with uracil DNA-glycosylase and purified with the QIAquick PCR purification kit. The second PCR was the step at which Illumina TruSeq-compatible adapters and sample-specific barcodes were added. TapeStation and Qubit were used to check library quality and concentration, and roughly 4.9 ng of each library was pooled. Sequencing of the pooled libraries was done on an Illumina HiSeq2500 single-index Rapid Run using custom sequencing primers and 2 x 100 bp reads. In the authors' own workflow: UMI-based consensus assembly with MiGEC version 1.2.6 was used to correct PCR and sequencing errors. V(D)J alignment, clonotype assembly and CDR3 extraction were performed with MiXCR version 2.1.1. Normalisation of gene usage, clonotype sharing and MAIT/NKT TCR abundance was achieved by analysing the top 1000, 10 000 and 20 000 clonotypes per sample. Diversity was computed as the inverse Simpson index with the vegan R package after downsampling to 27 000 UMIs. Paired Mann-Whitney U tests on discordant twin pairs were used, with Benjamini-Hochberg multiple-testing correction. TCRdb reprocessed the reads into one record per CDR3 protein sequence, lacking DNA. These V and J calls rely on TCRdb rather than the paper's analysis. Per the sample table, the count is hundreds of thousands of distinct CDR3 sequences. The top ten clonotypes cover about 2.2% of the sample.

About this clonotype: The specificity of this receptor is unknown.

The CDR1 and CDR2 encoded by the germline V gene (reference sequence) are LNHDA and SQIVND. Measured from the cysteine to the phenylalanine, the CDR3 is 15 residues long. No DNA sequence is on record. From each donor, a roughly 2.4 ml peripheral blood sample was collected into PAXgene tubes and kept at -80 degrees C. Without any T cell sorting, total RNA was extracted from whole blood using the PAXgene blood miRNA kit on an automated QIAcube. Peripheral blood from monozygotic twin pairs who were concordant or discordant for inflammatory bowel disease underwent deep TCRalpha and TCRbeta repertoire profiling using unique molecular barcoding. Smoking habits were recorded for all twin pairs, with individuals classified as current, former or never smokers. Broad study findings and their caveats: The results gave no support for a single strong signal or clonotype linked to IBD. Concordant and discordant twins showed no difference in repertoire similarity, possibly because of limited statistical power. IBD patients had lower TCRbeta repertoire diversity, measured by the inverse Simpson index, than their healthy co-twins. Compared with healthy twins, IBD patients had fewer clonotypes in common with other individuals, a difference most pronounced in patients showing signs of disease activity. Because patients received different immunosuppressive treatments, the repertoires may have picked up extra background noise and variability between individuals. The analysis was unable to tell apart different T cell subtypes.

In this chain, TRBV19 is recombined with TRBJ2-3. The TCR comes from a human donor with ulcerative colitis or Crohn's disease, or a healthy co-twin of an affected twin (not recorded which). The sequenced sample was blood. This receptor carries the CDR3 CASSIVPDPTDTQYF.